The 5 T cell receptor beta chains in this list originate from one sample, sequenced in a study of T cells after posttransplantation cyclophosphamide. The assay was immunoSEQ multiplex PCR, and TCRdb's table has in-frame clones only and misses some. The sample lists 7,500 to 10,000 clones; around 89% were seen once. Control samples came 1 year after myeloablative marrow transplants with methotrexate plus calcineurin inhibitor. This specimen was PBMCs, taken about 67 weeks after allogeneic stem cell transplant with calcineurin inhibitor and methotrexate. The receptors derive from a male patient between 45 and 60 years old who received an allogeneic stem cell transplant from an unrelated donor, was CMV-positive, and had chronic GVHD only. The T cells may partly be graft donor cells.

The V call is TRBV7-9, the J call TRBJ1-2, with 9 bases aligning to TRBD1. The trim removed 5 bases at V and 5 bases at J, leaving 9 bases unmatched. The germline gives CDR1 SEHNR, CDR2 FQNEAQ (reference sequence). The CDR3 consists of 15 residues. This CDR3 is CASSAGTGNVYGYTF. Written as DNA, the CDR3 is TGTGCCAGCAGCGCAGGGACAGGGAACGTTTATGGCTACACCTTC. Looking up the rest from reference TRBV7-9 and TRBJ1-2 gives the full variable domain: DTGVSQNPRHKITKRGQNVTFRCDPISEHNRLYWYRQTLGQGPEFLTYFQNEAQLEKSRLLSDRFSAERPKGSFSTLEIQRTEQGDSAMYLCASSAGTGNVYGYTFGSGTRLTVV.

This chain links TRBV5-1 with TRBJ2-3; 11 bases match TRBD2. J gave up 3 bases and V 3 bases, and 9 bases lay outside the gene matches. There are 17 residues in the CDR3. The V gene's germline CDR1 is SGHRS and CDR2 YFSETQ. CDR3 bases: TGCGCCAGCAGCTGGGGTAGCGGGGGGGCCGGGACAGATACGCAGTATTTT. Its translation: CASSWGSGGAGTDTQYF.

A few counts support this clone. The chain's CDR3 is CAISDNSYEQYF. The DNA for the CDR3 is TGTGCCATCAGTGACAACTCCTACGAGCAGTACTTC. This chain joins TRBV10-3 and TRBJ2-7; D is undetermined. This CDR3 has 12 residues. V was pared by 3 bases and J by 0 bases, with 3 bases between. Germline V lookup: CDR1 ENHRY, CDR2 SYGVKD.

The chain combines TRBV6-5 with TRBJ2-5; D is perhaps TRBD2 (6 bases). The CDR3 is 16 residues long. Trimming removed 2 bases from V and 2 bases from J, with 15 bases in between. Germline-derived CDR1 and CDR2 are MNHEY and SVGAGI. CDR3 nucleotides: TGTGCCAGCAGTTACGGGGGGTTTTGGGAACAAGAGACCCAGTACTTC. This translates into CASSYGGFWEQETQYF.

This clone was observed a handful of times. The J gene is TRBJ1-3, the V gene TRBV19; a weak D match, TRBD1 (6 bases). This CDR3 is built from 13 residues. Deletions cut 8 bases from V and 9 bases from J, with 17 bases between. The germline V gene encodes CDR1 LNHDA and CDR2 SQIVND (reference sequence). The CDR3 loop is CASQRQASGTIYF. The CDR3 bases are TGTGCCAGTCAGAGACAGGCTTCGGGCACCATATATTTT. Using reference TRBV19 and TRBJ1-3 for the parts outside the CDR3, the full variable domain is DGGITQSPKYLFRKEGQNVTLSCEQNLNHDAMYWYRQDPGQGLRLIYYSQIVNDFQKGDIAEGYSVSREKKESFPLTVTSAQKNPTAFYLCASQRQASGTIYFGEGSWLTVV.